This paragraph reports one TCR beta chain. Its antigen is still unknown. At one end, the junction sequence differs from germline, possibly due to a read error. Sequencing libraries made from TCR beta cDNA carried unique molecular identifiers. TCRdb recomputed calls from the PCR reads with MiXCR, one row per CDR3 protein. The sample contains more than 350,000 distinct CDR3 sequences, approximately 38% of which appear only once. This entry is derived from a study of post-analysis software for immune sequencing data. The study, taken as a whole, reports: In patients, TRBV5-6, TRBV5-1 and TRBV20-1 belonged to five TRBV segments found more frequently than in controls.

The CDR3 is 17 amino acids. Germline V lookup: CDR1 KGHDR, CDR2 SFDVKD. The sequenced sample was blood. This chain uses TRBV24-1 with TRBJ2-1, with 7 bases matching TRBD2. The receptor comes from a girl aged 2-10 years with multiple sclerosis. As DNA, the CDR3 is TGTGCCACCAGTGATTCCGGGGAGGGCCACGTCTACAATGAGCGGTTCTTC. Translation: CATSDSGEGHVYNERFF.